This T cell receptor (beta chain) was recorded in a study of T cells in Graves' hyperthyroidism and ophthalmopathy. The sample of blood was obtained at first hyperthyroidism diagnosis (before any ophthalmopathy symptoms). PBMCs were sourced from about 10 ml fresh peripheral blood. Researchers amplified the TCR beta CDR3 regions from RNA transcripts. The TCR CDR3 was amplified in a first-round RT-PCR using the HTBI primer set. TCRdb reanalysed the multiplex PCR reads using MiXCR and keeps one entry per CDR3 protein. The sample yields under 400,000 distinct CDR3 sequences, approximately 15% seen once. Looked up from germline, CDR1 is MDHEN and CDR2 is SYDVKM. V lost 2 bases and J lost 7, with 6 bases in between. The CDR3 consists of 12 residues. General study points: Separation of ophthalmopathy from stable hyperthyroidism was achieved by a 13 V-J model.

This clonotype occurred a few times. The antigen is not known. This chain links TRBV28 with TRBJ2-4; weak D call: TRBD2 (5 bases). The receptor comes from a woman between 18 and 29 years old with Graves' hyperthyroidism that later progressed to Graves' ophthalmopathy. The sample comprised blood. The CDR3 spells CASSLTGNIQYF. CDR3 DNA: TGTGCCAGCAGTTTAACGGGGAACATTCAGTACTTC.